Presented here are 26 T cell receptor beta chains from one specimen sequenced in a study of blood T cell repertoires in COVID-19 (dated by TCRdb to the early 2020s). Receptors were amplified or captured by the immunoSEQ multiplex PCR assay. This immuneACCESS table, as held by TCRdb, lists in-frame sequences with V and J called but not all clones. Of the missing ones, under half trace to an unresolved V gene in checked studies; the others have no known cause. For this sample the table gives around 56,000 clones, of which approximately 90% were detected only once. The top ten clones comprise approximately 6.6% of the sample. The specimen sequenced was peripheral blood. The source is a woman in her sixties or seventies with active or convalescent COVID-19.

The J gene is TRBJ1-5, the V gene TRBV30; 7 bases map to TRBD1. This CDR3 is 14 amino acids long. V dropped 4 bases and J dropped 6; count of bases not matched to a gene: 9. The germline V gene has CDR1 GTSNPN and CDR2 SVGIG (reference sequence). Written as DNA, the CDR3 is TGTGCCTGGACCCCTGGACAGGCGACTCAGCCCCAGCATTTT. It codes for CAWTPGQATQPQHF.

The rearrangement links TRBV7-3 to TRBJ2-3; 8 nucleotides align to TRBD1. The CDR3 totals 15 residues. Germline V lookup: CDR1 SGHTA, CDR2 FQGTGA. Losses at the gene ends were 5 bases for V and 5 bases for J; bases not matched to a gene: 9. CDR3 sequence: CASSPSQGAGDTQYF. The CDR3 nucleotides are TGTGCCAGCAGCCCAAGCCAGGGGGCTGGAGATACGCAGTATTTT.

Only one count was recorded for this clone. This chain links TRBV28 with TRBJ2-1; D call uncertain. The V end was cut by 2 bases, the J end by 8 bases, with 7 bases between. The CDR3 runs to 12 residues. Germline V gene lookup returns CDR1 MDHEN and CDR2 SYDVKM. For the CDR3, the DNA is TGTGCCAGCAGTTTACGCCGGGATGAGCAGTTCTTC. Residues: CASSLRRDEQFF.

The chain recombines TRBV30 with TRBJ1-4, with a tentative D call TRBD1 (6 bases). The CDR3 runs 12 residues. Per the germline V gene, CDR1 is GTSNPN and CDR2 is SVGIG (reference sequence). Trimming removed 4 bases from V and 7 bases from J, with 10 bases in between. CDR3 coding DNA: TGTGCCTGGACCGGGGGGCCTGAAAAACTGTTTTTT. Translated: CAWTGGPEKLFF.

CDR3 amino acids: CAWSVEGGNQPQHF. The CDR3 bases are TGTGCCTGGAGTGTCGAGGGCGGCAATCAGCCCCAGCATTTT. The chain carries TRBV30 and TRBJ1-5; unclear D gene. This CDR3 is built from 14 residues. V was trimmed by 0 bases and J by 2 bases, leaving 8 bases between them. Germline V gene lookup returns CDR1 GTSNPN and CDR2 SVGIG (reference sequence). The whole variable domain, remainder taken from reference TRBV30 and TRBJ1-5, is SQTIHQWPATLVQPVGSPLSLECTVEGTSNPNLYWYRQAAGRGLQLLFYSVGIGQISSEVPQNLSASRPQDRQFILSSKKLLLSDSGFYLCAWSVEGGNQPQHFGDGTRLSIL.

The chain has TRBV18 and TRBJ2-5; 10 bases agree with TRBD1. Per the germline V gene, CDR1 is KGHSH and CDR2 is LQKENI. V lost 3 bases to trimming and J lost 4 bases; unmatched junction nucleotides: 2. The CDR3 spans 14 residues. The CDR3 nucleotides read TGTGCCAGCTCACCCGGACAGGGGGGAGAGACCCAGTACTTC. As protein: CASSPGQGGETQYF.

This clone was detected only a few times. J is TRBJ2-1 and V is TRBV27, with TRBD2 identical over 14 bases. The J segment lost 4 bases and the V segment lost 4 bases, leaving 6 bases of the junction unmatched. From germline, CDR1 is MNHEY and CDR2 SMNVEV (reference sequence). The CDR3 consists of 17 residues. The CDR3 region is CASSSAGLAGGYNEQFF. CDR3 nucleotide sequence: TGTGCCAGCAGTTCGGCCGGACTAGCGGGGGGATACAATGAGCAGTTCTTC.

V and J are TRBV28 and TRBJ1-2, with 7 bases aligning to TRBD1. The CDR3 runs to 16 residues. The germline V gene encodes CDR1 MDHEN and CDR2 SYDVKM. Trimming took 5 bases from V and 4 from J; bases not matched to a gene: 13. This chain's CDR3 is CASSPTVTGAFYGYTF. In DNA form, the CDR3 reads TGTGCCAGCAGTCCTACCGTCACAGGGGCTTTCTATGGCTACACCTTC.

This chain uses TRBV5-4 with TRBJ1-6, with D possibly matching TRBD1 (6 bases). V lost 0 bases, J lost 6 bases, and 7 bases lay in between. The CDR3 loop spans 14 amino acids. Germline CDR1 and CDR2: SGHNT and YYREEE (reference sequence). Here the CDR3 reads CASSLGGRNSPLHF. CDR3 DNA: TGTGCCAGCAGCTTGGGGGGGCGTAATTCACCCCTCCACTTT.

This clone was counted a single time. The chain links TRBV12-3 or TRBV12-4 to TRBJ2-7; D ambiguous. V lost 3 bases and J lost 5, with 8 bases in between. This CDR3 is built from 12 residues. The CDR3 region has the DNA TGTGCCAGCAGTTTGCGTCCCCACGAGCAGTACTTC. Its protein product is CASSLRPHEQYF.

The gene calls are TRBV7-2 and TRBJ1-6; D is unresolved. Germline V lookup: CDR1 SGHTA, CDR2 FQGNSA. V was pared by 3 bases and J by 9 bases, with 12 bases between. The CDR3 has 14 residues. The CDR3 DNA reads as TGTGCCAGCAGCTTGGAAGGAGGAGGTTCACCCCTCCACTTT. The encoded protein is CASSLEGGGSPLHF.

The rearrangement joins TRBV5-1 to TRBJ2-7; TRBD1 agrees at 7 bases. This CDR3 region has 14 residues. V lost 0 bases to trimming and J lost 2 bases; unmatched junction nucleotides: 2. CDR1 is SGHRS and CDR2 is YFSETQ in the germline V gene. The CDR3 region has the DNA TGCGCCAGCAGCTTGGGGGACAGTGCCTACGAGCAGTACTTC. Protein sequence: CASSLGDSAYEQYF.

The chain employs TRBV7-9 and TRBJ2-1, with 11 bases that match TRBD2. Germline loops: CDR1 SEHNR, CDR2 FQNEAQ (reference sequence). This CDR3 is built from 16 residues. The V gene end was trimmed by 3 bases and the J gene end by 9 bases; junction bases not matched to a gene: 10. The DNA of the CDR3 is TGTGCCAGCAGCTTCCTAGCGGGAGGTCCGGGTTCTGAGCAGTTCTTC. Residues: CASSFLAGGPGSEQFF.

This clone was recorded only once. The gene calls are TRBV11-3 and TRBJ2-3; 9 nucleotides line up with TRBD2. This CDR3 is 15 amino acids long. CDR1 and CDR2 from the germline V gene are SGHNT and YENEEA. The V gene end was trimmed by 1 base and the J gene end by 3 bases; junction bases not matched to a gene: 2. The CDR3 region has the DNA TGTGCCAGCAGCTTAGGCGGGAGGGTAACAGATACGCAGTATTTT. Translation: CASSLGGRVTDTQYF.

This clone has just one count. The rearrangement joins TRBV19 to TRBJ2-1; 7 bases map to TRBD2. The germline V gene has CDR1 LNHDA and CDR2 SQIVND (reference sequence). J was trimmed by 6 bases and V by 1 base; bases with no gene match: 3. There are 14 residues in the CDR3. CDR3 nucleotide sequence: TGTGCCAGTAGTATAGCGGGAGGCGTCAATGAGCAGTTCTTC. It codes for CASSIAGGVNEQFF.

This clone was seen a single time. CDR3 amino acids: CASNLVGGRDYGYTF. In DNA, the CDR3 is TGTGCCAGCAATCTCGTCGGGGGTCGGGACTATGGCTACACCTTC. The V call is TRBV28, the J call TRBJ1-2; perhaps TRBD1 as D (5 bases). This CDR3 has 15 residues. Trimming removed 7 bases at V and 3 bases at J, with 18 bases between. Germline loops: CDR1 MDHEN, CDR2 SYDVKM.

CDR3 coding DNA: TGTGCCAGTAGTACCTCCTCTCTGGGCTACACCTTC. This codes for CASSTSSLGYTF. This chain links TRBV19 with TRBJ1-2; D is unclear. CDR3 length equals 12 residues. V was shortened by 4 bases and J by 8 bases, with 11 bases between the two germline ends. Per germline, CDR1 LNHDA and CDR2 SQIVND (reference sequence).

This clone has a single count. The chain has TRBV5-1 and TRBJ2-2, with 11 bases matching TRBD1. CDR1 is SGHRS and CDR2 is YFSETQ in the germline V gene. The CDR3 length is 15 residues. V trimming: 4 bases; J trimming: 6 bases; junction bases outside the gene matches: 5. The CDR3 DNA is TGCGCCAGCAGCGGACAGGGGGCGGTCGCCGGGGAGCTGTTTTTT. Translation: CASSGQGAVAGELFF. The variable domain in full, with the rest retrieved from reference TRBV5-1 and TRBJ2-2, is KAGVTQTPRYLIKTRGQQVTLSCSPISGHRSVSWYQQTPGQGLQFLFEYFSETQRNKGNFPGRFSGRQFSNSRSEMNVSTLELGDSALYLCASSGQGAVAGELFFGEGSRLTVL.

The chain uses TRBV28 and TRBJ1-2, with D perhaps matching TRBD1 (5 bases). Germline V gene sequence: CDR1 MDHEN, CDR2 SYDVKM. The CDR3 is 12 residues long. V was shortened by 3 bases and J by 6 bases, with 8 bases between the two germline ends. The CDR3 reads CASSFPRDGYTF. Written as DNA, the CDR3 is TGTGCCAGCAGTTTCCCCAGGGATGGCTACACCTTC.

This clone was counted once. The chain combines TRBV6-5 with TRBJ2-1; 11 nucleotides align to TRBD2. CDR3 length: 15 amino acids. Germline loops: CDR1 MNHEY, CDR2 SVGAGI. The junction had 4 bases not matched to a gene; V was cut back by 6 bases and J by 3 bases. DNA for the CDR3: TGTGCCAGCAGACGACTAGCGGGGCGCTACAATGAGCAGTTCTTC. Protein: CASRRLAGRYNEQFF.

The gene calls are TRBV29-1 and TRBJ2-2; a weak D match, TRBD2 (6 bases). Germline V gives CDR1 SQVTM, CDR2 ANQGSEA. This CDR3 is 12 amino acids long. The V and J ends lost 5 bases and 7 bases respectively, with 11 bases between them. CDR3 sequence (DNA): TGCAGCGTTTCCGAGGGAGGCGGGGAGCTGTTTTTT. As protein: CSVSEGGGELFF.

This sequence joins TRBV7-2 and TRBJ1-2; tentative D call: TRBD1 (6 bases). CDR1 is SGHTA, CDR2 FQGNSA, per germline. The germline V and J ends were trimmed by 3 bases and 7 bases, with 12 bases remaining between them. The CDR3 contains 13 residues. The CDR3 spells CASSLKGGSGYTF. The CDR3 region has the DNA TGTGCCAGCAGCTTGAAAGGGGGAAGTGGCTACACCTTC.

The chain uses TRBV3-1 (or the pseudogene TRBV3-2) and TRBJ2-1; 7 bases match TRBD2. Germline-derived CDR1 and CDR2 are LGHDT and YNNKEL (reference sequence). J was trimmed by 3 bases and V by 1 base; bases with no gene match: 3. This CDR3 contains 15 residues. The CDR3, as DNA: TGTGCCAGCAGCCAAGCGACTAGCAGCTACAATGAGCAGTTCTTC. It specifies CASSQATSSYNEQFF.

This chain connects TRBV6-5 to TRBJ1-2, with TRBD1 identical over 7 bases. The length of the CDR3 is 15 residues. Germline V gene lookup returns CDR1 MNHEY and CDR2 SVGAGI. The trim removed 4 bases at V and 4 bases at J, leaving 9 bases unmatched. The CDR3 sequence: CASSSPGQTFYGYTF. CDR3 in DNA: TGTGCCAGCAGTTCCCCGGGACAGACATTCTATGGCTACACCTTC.

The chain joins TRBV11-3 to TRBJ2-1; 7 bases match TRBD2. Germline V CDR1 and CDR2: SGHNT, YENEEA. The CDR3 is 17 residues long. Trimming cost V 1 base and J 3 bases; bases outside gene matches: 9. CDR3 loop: CASSLGLAGVGYNEQFF. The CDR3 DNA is TGTGCCAGCAGCTTAGGGCTGGCGGGAGTAGGCTACAATGAGCAGTTCTTC.

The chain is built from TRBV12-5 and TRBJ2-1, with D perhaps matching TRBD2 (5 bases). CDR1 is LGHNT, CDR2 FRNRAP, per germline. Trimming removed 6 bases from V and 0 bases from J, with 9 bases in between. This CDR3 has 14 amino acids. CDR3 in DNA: TGTGCTAGTGGGCCTGGGAGCTCCTACAATGAGCAGTTCTTC. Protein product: CASGPGSSYNEQFF. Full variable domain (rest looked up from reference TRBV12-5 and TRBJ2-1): DARVTQTPRHKVTEMGQEVTMRCQPILGHNTVFWYRQTMMQGLELLAYFRNRAPLDDSGMPKDRFSAEMPDATLATLKIQPSEPRDSAVYFCASGPGSSYNEQFFGPGTRLTVL.